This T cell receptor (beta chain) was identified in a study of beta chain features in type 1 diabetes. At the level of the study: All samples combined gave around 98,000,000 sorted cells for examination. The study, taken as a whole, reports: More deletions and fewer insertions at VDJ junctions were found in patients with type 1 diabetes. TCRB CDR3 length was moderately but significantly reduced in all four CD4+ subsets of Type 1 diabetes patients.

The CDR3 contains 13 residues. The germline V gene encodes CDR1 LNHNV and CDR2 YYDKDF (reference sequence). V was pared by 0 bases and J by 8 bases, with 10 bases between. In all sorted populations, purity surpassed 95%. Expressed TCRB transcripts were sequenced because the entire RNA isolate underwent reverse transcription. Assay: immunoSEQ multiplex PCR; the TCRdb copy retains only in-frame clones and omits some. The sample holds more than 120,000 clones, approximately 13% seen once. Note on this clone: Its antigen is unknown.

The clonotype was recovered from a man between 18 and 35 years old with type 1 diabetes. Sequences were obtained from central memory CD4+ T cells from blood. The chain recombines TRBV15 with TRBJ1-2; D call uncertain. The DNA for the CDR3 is TGTGCCACCAGCAGAGATGCGGGGAGCGGCTACACCTTC. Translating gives CATSRDAGSGYTF.